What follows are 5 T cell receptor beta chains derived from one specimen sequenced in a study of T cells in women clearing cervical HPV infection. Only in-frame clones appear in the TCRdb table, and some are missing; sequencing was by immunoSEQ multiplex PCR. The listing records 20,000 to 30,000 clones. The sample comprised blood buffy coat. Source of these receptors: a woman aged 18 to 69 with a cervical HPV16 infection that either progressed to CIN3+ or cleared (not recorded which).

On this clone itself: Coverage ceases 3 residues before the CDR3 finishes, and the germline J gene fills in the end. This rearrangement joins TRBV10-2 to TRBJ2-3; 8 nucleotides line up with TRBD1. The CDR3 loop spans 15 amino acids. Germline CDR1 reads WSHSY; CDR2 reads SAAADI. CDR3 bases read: TGCGCCAGCAGTGAGTTTGGACAGGGAACCTACCCG. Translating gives CASSEFGQGTYP. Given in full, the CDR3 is CASSEFGQGTYPQYF.

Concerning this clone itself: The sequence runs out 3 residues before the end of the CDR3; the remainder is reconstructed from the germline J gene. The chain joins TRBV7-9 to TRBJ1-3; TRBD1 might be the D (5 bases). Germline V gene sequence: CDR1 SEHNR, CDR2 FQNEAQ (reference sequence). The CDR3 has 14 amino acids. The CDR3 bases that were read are TGTGCCAGCAGCTTAATCGGGCGACAGAGCCGG. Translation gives CASSLIGRQSR. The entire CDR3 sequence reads CASSLIGRQSRIYF.

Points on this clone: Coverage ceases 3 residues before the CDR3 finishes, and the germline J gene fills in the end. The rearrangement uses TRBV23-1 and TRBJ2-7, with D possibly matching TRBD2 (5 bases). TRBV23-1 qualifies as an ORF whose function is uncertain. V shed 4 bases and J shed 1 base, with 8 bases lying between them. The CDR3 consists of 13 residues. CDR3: CASSRRGSYEQYF. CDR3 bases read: TGCGCCAGCAGTCGGAGAGGGTCCTACGAG.

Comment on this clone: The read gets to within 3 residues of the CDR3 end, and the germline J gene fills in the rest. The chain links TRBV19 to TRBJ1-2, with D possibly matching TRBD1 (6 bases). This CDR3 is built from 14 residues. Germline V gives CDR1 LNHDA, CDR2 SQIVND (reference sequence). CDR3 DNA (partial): TGTGCCAGTACTATGGACAGCTACACAGATACC. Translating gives CASTMDSYTDT. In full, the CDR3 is CASTMDSYTDTYTF.

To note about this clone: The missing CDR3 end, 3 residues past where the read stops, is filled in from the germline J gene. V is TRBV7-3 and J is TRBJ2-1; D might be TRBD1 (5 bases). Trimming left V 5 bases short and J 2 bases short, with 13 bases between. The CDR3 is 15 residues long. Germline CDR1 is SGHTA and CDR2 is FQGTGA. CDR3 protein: CASSQGDFAYNEQFF. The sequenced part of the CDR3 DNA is TGTGCCAGCAGCCAAGGGGATTTCGCCTACAATGAG. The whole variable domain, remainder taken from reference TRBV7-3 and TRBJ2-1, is GAGVSQTPSNKVTEKGKYVELRCDPISGHTALYWYRQSLGQGPEFLIYFQGTGAADDSGLPNDRFFAVRPEGSVSTLKIQRTERGDSAVYLCASSQGDFAYNEQFFGPGTRLTVL.